This T cell receptor beta chain emerged from a study of T cell responses to AZD1222 COVID-19 vaccine. General observations from the study: Repertoire sampling occurred only after the peak T cell response. Mostly white British, mostly female donors; authors suggested clonal diversity may be underestimated. Among those given AZD1222, only six or seven were seropositive at baseline.

About this clone itself: Its target is not known.

The germline V gene has CDR1 LGHNA and CDR2 YSLEER. Trimming took off 0 bases at V and 5 bases at J, with 11 bases between the two ends. The CDR3 contains 14 residues. Generated by immunoSEQ multiplex PCR, the TCRdb table keeps only in-frame clones and is missing some. The data show about 64,000 clones, 90% to 95% seen once. This receptor was taken from an adult who received the MenACWY meningococcal vaccine as a control. The genes are TRBV4-3 and TRBJ2-7; D may be TRBD1 or TRBD2 (5 bases each). The specimen comprised peripheral blood, sampled 28 days after the second dose of the MenACWY control vaccine. The CDR3: CASSQDGDGDEQYF. For the CDR3, the DNA is TGCGCCAGCAGCCAAGATGGGGACGGAGACGAGCAGTACTTC.